The T cell receptor beta chain described here comes from a study of CD8 T cells in ankylosing spondylitis. Per germline, CDR1 SGHTA and CDR2 FQGNSA. The V gene lost 4 bases and the J gene lost 2 bases, with 13 bases spanning the gap. This CDR3 comprises 15 residues. Each CDR3 protein is one row after TCRdb ran MiXCR on the 5' RACE reads. The sample carries about 130,000 distinct CDR3 sequences, over 6% recorded once. The chain recombines TRBV7-2 with TRBJ2-3; D is possibly TRBD1 or TRBD2 (5 bases each). The material sequenced was blood, either unsorted or a sorted T cell fraction (not recorded which). The sequence was obtained from a male donor with ankylosing spondylitis or in good health (not recorded which). CDR3 DNA: TGTGCCAGCAGCTCCACAGGAGGTTTCACAGATACGCAGTATTTT. Translation gives CASSSTGGFTDTQYF.